A selection of T cell receptor beta chains follows, all from one sample in a study of Ad26.COV2.S vaccination and SARS-CoV-2 variants. Profiled with immunoSEQ multiplex PCR; TCRdb holds only in-frame clones, not every one. Of approximately 250,000 clones in the sample, approximately 90% are singletons; the top ten hold less than 3.5%. The source was peripheral blood, collected in a trial of Ad26.COV2.S vaccine versus placebo. These receptors came from a person between 18 and 60 years old who received the Ad26.COV2.S COVID-19 vaccine or a placebo. CDR3s include the opening cysteine and the closing phenylalanine or tryptophan. D genes are given only for firm matches. Clone size is shown for a subset of rows, as once, few, many or a class of expanded clone.

d_call j_call v_call clone_size cdr3_aa cdr3_nt
TRBD2 TRBJ2-1 TRBV10-3 NA CAISTGLADNEQFF TGTGCCATCAGCACGGGACTAGCGGACAATGAGCAGTTCTTC
NA TRBJ2-3 TRBV15 NA CATSREKGRASGDTQYF TGTGCCACCAGCAGAGAGAAGGGGCGGGCATCCGGAGATACGCAGTATTTT
NA TRBJ2-3 TRBV19 NA CASSIRGGTDTQYF TGTGCCAGTAGTATCAGGGGGGGCACAGATACGCAGTATTTT
NA TRBJ2-3 TRBV6-2/TRBV6-3 NA CASSYSGAADTQYF TGTGCCAGCAGTTACTCGGGGGCGGCTGATACGCAGTATTTT
TRBD1 TRBJ2-3 TRBV29-1 NA CSVIRDRGRIWEGTDTQYF TGCAGCGTCATTCGGGACAGGGGGCGCATATGGGAGGGCACAGATACGCAGTATTTT
NA TRBJ2-5 TRBV27 NA CASSRQVQETQYF TGTGCCAGCAGTCGTCAGGTCCAAGAGACCCAGTACTTC
NA TRBJ1-2 TRBV4-1 few CASSQAALTNYGYTF TGCGCCAGCAGCCAAGCGGCACTTACTAACTATGGCTACACCTTC
NA TRBJ2-7 TRBV6-4 once CASSVSNPHTYEQYF TGTGCCAGCAGTGTCTCCAACCCCCACACCTACGAGCAGTACTTC
NA TRBJ1-2 TRBV29-1 NA CSVDAQLFNYGYTF TGCAGCGTTGACGCACAGCTCTTCAACTATGGCTACACCTTC
NA TRBJ1-3 TRBV7-2 NA CASSLTASPGNTIYF TGTGCCAGCAGCTTGACAGCGAGCCCCGGAAACACCATATATTTT
TRBD1 TRBJ2-3 TRBV5-1 NA CASSLGQVLETQYF TGCGCCAGCAGCCTGGGACAGGTCCTGGAGACGCAGTATTTT
NA TRBJ2-3 TRBV2 NA CASRPDAGRSTDTQYF TGTGCCAGCAGACCCGACGCCGGGCGTAGCACAGATACGCAGTATTTT
NA TRBJ1-2 TRBV7-9 NA CASSQVGPYGYTF TGTGCCAGCAGTCAAGTAGGTCCCTATGGCTACACCTTC
NA TRBJ1-5 TRBV7-6 NA CASSLTDNSNQPQHF TGTGCCAGCAGCTTAACAGACAATAGCAATCAGCCCCAGCATTTT
TRBD2 TRBJ2-5 TRBV7-2 NA CASSSESSGEETQYF TGTGCCAGCAGCTCCGAGTCTAGCGGGGAAGAGACCCAGTACTTC
NA TRBJ1-5 TRBV27 NA CASSLLSHADSNQPQHF TGTGCCAGCAGTCTCCTCTCTCACGCGGATAGCAATCAGCCCCAGCATTTT
TRBD2 TRBJ2-3 TRBV12-5 few CASGLQRGESTDTQYF TGTGCTAGTGGGTTGCAGCGGGGGGAGAGCACAGATACGCAGTATTTT